This is a list of T cell receptor beta chains from one sample in a study of cytomegalovirus exposure and HLA in healthy donors. Measured with immunoSEQ multiplex PCR; TCRdb has only the in-frame clones, and not every one. The sample has about 150,000 clones, and its top ten clones hold roughly 1.6%. Sequenced input: PBMCs. These receptors were collected from a woman aged 45-65 years in good health and CMV-seronegative. CDR3s include the opening cysteine and the closing phenylalanine or tryptophan. D genes are given only for firm matches.

d_gene: NA
v_gene: TRBV7-9
j_gene: TRBJ2-2
CDR3nt: TGTGCCAGCAGCTTAGTGGGGGCGGTCACCGGGGAGCTGTTTTTT
CDR3aa: CASSLVGAVTGELFF

d_gene: NA
v_gene: TRBV18
j_gene: TRBJ2-5
CDR3nt: TGTGCCAGCTCACCAACAGGGAGCCAAGAGACCCAGTACTTC
CDR3aa: CASSPTGSQETQYF

d_gene: NA
v_gene: TRBV11-1
j_gene: TRBJ2-1
CDR3nt: TGTGCCAGCAGCTTAGATCACCAGGCCGATGAGCAGTTCTTC
CDR3aa: CASSLDHQADEQFF

d_gene: NA
v_gene: TRBV9
j_gene: TRBJ1-1
CDR3nt: TGTGCCAGCAGCGGTCAGGAACGGAACACTGAAGCTTTCTTT
CDR3aa: CASSGQERNTEAFF

d_gene: NA
v_gene: TRBV23-1
j_gene: TRBJ1-2
CDR3nt: TGCGCCAGCAGTCAAAGGGGCTATGGCTACACCTTC
CDR3aa: CASSQRGYGYTF

d_gene: NA
v_gene: TRBV2
j_gene: TRBJ1-2
CDR3nt: TGTGCCAGCAGGGACAGCCTCTATGGCTACACCTTC
CDR3aa: CASRDSLYGYTF

d_gene: TRBD2
v_gene: TRBV6-5
j_gene: TRBJ2-7
CDR3nt: TGTGCCAGCAAGCGGGGGCCAGACGAGCAGTACTTC
CDR3aa: CASKRGPDEQYF

d_gene: NA
v_gene: TRBV29-1
j_gene: TRBJ2-7
CDR3nt: TGCAGCGTTGACAGGGTAGAATCCTACGAGCAGTACTTC
CDR3aa: CSVDRVESYEQYF

d_gene: TRBD1
v_gene: TRBV18
j_gene: TRBJ1-4
CDR3nt: TGTGCCAGCTCACCACCCACAGGGGGGGATGAAAAACTGTTTTTT
CDR3aa: CASSPPTGGDEKLFF

d_gene: NA
v_gene: TRBV9
j_gene: TRBJ2-7
CDR3nt: TGTGCCAGCAGCGCCCCTGGTAGCCTCTACGAGCAGTACTTC
CDR3aa: CASSAPGSLYEQYF

d_gene: TRBD1
v_gene: TRBV25-1
j_gene: TRBJ1-2
CDR3nt: TGTGCCAGCCGGGACAGGGGGTTTGGCTACACCTTC
CDR3aa: CASRDRGFGYTF

d_gene: TRBD1
v_gene: TRBV30
j_gene: TRBJ1-2
CDR3nt: TGTGCCTGGGGCCAACAACGACAGGGTTGGGGAAAGGGCTACACCTTC
CDR3aa: CAWGQQRQGWGKGYTF

d_gene: NA
v_gene: TRBV29-1
j_gene: TRBJ2-1
CDR3nt: TGCAGCGTCTCTGACAATGAGCAGTTCTTC
CDR3aa: CSVSDNEQFF

d_gene: TRBD1
v_gene: TRBV7-9
j_gene: TRBJ1-5
CDR3nt: TGTGCCAGCAGCTCCGGGACAGGGGCACAGCCCCAGCATTTT
CDR3aa: CASSSGTGAQPQHF

d_gene: NA
v_gene: TRBV5-1
j_gene: TRBJ2-5
CDR3nt: TGCGCCAGCAGCGGGGGATTCCAGGGGGGAAAGACCCAGTACTTC
CDR3aa: CASSGGFQGGKTQYF

d_gene: NA
v_gene: TRBV28
j_gene: TRBJ1-1
CDR3nt: TGTGCCAGCAGTTTAGGCGGGGGCACTGAAGCTTTCTTT
CDR3aa: CASSLGGGTEAFF

d_gene: NA
v_gene: TRBV7-2
j_gene: TRBJ1-2
CDR3nt: TGTGCCAGCAGCCCAGGGTCGGATGGGGGCGGCTACACCTTC
CDR3aa: CASSPGSDGGGYTF

d_gene: NA
v_gene: TRBV5-8
j_gene: TRBJ1-5
CDR3nt: TGTGCCAGCAGCTTGTGGGCCCGGGGGGCCGGTAGCAATCAGCCCCAGCATTTT
CDR3aa: CASSLWARGAGSNQPQHF

d_gene: NA
v_gene: TRBV5-1
j_gene: TRBJ2-7
CDR3nt: TGCGCCAGCAGGAAAGGGGACATCCGCTACGAGCAGTACTTC
CDR3aa: CASRKGDIRYEQYF

d_gene: NA
v_gene: TRBV5-1
j_gene: TRBJ2-7
CDR3nt: TGCGCCAGCAGCTCCGCCGACAGCTACGAGCAGTACTTC
CDR3aa: CASSSADSYEQYF

d_gene: NA
v_gene: TRBV4-2
j_gene: TRBJ1-1
CDR3nt: TGTGCCAGCAGCCAAGATCAGGGATGGAGAGACACTGAAGCTTTCTTT
CDR3aa: CASSQDQGWRDTEAFF

d_gene: NA
v_gene: TRBV11-3
j_gene: TRBJ1-1
CDR3nt: TGTGCCAGCAGCTTAGATGAAGCTAATCGGGACACTGAAGCTTTCTTT
CDR3aa: CASSLDEANRDTEAFF

d_gene: NA
v_gene: TRBV18
j_gene: TRBJ2-3
CDR3nt: TGTGCCAACCCCCCCCTAATTGGAGAGGGAGTCATTAAGGGAGATACGCAGTATTTT
CDR3aa: CANPPLIGEGVIKGDTQYF

d_gene: NA
v_gene: TRBV6-1
j_gene: TRBJ2-7
CDR3nt: TGTGCCAGCAGTTTTGGGACTCCCTACGAGCAGTACTTC
CDR3aa: CASSFGTPYEQYF

d_gene: NA
v_gene: TRBV19
j_gene: TRBJ1-5
CDR3nt: TGTGCCAGTAGGATGATCCAGGGTTCTTACCAGCCCCAGCATTTT
CDR3aa: CASRMIQGSYQPQHF

d_gene: TRBD2
v_gene: TRBV11-3
j_gene: TRBJ2-1
CDR3nt: TGTGCCAGCAGCTTAGACTCCGAGAGCGGGGATGAGCAGTTCTTC
CDR3aa: CASSLDSESGDEQFF

d_gene: TRBD1
v_gene: TRBV5-4
j_gene: TRBJ1-5
CDR3nt: TGTGCCAGCACGGAGGACAGGGATAGCAATCAGCCCCAGCATTTT
CDR3aa: CASTEDRDSNQPQHF

d_gene: NA
v_gene: TRBV5-1
j_gene: TRBJ2-3
CDR3nt: TGCGCCAGCAACTCGGGAATAACAGATACGCAGTATTTT
CDR3aa: CASNSGITDTQYF

d_gene: NA
v_gene: TRBV20-1
j_gene: TRBJ1-2
CDR3nt: TGCAGTGCTAGTATTTATGGCTACACCTTC
CDR3aa: CSASIYGYTF

d_gene: NA
v_gene: TRBV28
j_gene: TRBJ1-2
CDR3nt: TGTGCCAGCAGTTTATCACAACCCTATGGCTACACCTTC
CDR3aa: CASSLSQPYGYTF

d_gene: TRBD2
v_gene: TRBV9
j_gene: TRBJ2-1
CDR3nt: TGTGCCAGCAGCCGGACAGCCGGGACTAGCGGGGGGGCGTCCTACAATGAGCAGTTCTTC
CDR3aa: CASSRTAGTSGGASYNEQFF

d_gene: NA
v_gene: TRBV5-1
j_gene: TRBJ1-1
CDR3nt: TGCGCCAGCAGCTTGGTATCGGGGGGGACTGAAGCTTTCTTT
CDR3aa: CASSLVSGGTEAFF

d_gene: TRBD1
v_gene: TRBV4-2
j_gene: TRBJ1-2
CDR3nt: TGTGCCAGCAGCTACACGACGGGACAGTCCAACTATGGCTACACCTTC
CDR3aa: CASSYTTGQSNYGYTF

d_gene: NA
v_gene: TRBV2
j_gene: TRBJ2-2
CDR3nt: TGTGCCAGCAGGACAGGGAACACCGGGGAGCTGTTTTTT
CDR3aa: CASRTGNTGELFF

d_gene: TRBD2
v_gene: TRBV5-4
j_gene: TRBJ2-6
CDR3nt: TGTGCCAGCAGCTTACCTAGCGGCCCCTCTGGGGCCAACGTCCTGACTTTC
CDR3aa: CASSLPSGPSGANVLTF

d_gene: TRBD1
v_gene: TRBV5-5
j_gene: TRBJ2-7
CDR3nt: TGTGCCAGCAGTCGGACAGGGAGTTTGTACGAGCAGTACTTC
CDR3aa: CASSRTGSLYEQYF

d_gene: NA
v_gene: TRBV30
j_gene: TRBJ1-4
CDR3nt: TGTGCCTGGAGTCGACAGAGCAATGAAAAACTGTTTTTT
CDR3aa: CAWSRQSNEKLFF

d_gene: NA
v_gene: TRBV9
j_gene: TRBJ2-3
CDR3nt: TGTGCCAGCAGCGCCCGACAGGACACAGATACGCAGTATTTT
CDR3aa: CASSARQDTDTQYF

d_gene: NA
v_gene: TRBV5-5
j_gene: TRBJ1-2
CDR3nt: TGTGCCAGCAGCGCTGACAGCACCTATGGCTACACCTTC
CDR3aa: CASSADSTYGYTF

d_gene: TRBD1
v_gene: TRBV2
j_gene: TRBJ1-2
CDR3nt: TGTGCCAGCCGGGACAGGATATATGGCTACACCTTC
CDR3aa: CASRDRIYGYTF

d_gene: NA
v_gene: TRBV2
j_gene: TRBJ2-3
CDR3nt: TGTGCCAGCAGTGAAGGCCTCTCTACGGCAGATACGCAGTATTTT
CDR3aa: CASSEGLSTADTQYF

d_gene: TRBD1
v_gene: TRBV25-1
j_gene: TRBJ2-2
CDR3nt: TGTGCCAGCAGTGGTCAGGGGCTGGGACAGGTCAACACCGGGGAGCTGTTTTTT
CDR3aa: CASSGQGLGQVNTGELFF

d_gene: NA
v_gene: TRBV28
j_gene: TRBJ2-3
CDR3nt: TGTGCCAGCAGCCCGCGGACTACTTCAGATACGCAGTATTTT
CDR3aa: CASSPRTTSDTQYF

d_gene: TRBD2
v_gene: TRBV7-9
j_gene: TRBJ2-5
CDR3nt: TGTGCCAGCAGTATTCTAGCGGGGGCTCAAGAGACCCAGTACTTC
CDR3aa: CASSILAGAQETQYF

d_gene: TRBD1
v_gene: TRBV9
j_gene: TRBJ2-2
CDR3nt: TGTGCCAGCACCGACAGGGGACCCGGGGAGCTGTTTTTT
CDR3aa: CASTDRGPGELFF

d_gene: NA
v_gene: TRBV7-2
j_gene: TRBJ2-4
CDR3nt: TGTGCCAGCAGCAGACTCGGGGAGCAGGCCAAAAACATTCAGTACTTC
CDR3aa: CASSRLGEQAKNIQYF

d_gene: NA
v_gene: TRBV28
j_gene: TRBJ1-2
CDR3nt: TGTGCCAGCAGTTTTATATTGGTTCGGGAAAATGGCTACACCTTC
CDR3aa: CASSFILVRENGYTF

d_gene: TRBD2
v_gene: TRBV5-4
j_gene: TRBJ2-4
CDR3nt: TGTGCCAGCAGCCCCGCGGGGGGGGGCGGGGCCAAAAACATTCAGTACTTC
CDR3aa: CASSPAGGGGAKNIQYF

d_gene: TRBD1
v_gene: TRBV4-1
j_gene: TRBJ1-4
CDR3nt: TGCGCCAGCAGCCAAGTGGAAGCGGGACAGGGGTTTGGAGAAAAACTGTTTTTT
CDR3aa: CASSQVEAGQGFGEKLFF

d_gene: NA
v_gene: TRBV28
j_gene: TRBJ2-7
CDR3nt: TGTGCCAGCAGTTTAGACAGGCAAGCCTACGAGCAGTACTTC
CDR3aa: CASSLDRQAYEQYF

d_gene: NA
v_gene: TRBV6-5
j_gene: TRBJ2-2
CDR3nt: TGTGCCAGCAGTAGGGGAGGATCAAGCGGGGAGCTGTTTTTT
CDR3aa: CASSRGGSSGELFF

d_gene: NA
v_gene: TRBV5-4
j_gene: TRBJ1-2
CDR3nt: TGTGCCAGCAGCCTTGACGGGTATGGCTACACCTTC
CDR3aa: CASSLDGYGYTF

d_gene: NA
v_gene: TRBV28
j_gene: TRBJ1-1
CDR3nt: TGTGCCAGCAGTGGTTTGACACCCCCGAACACTGAAGCTTTCTTT
CDR3aa: CASSGLTPPNTEAFF

d_gene: NA
v_gene: TRBV6-6
j_gene: TRBJ1-3
CDR3nt: TGTGCCAGCAGTTACTCTAACAGCCGAAACACCATATATTTT
CDR3aa: CASSYSNSRNTIYF

d_gene: TRBD2
v_gene: TRBV7-8
j_gene: TRBJ2-5
CDR3nt: TGTGCCAGCAGCCTCGCGCGACCCTTTCTAGCGGGTATGGAGACCCAGTACTTC
CDR3aa: CASSLARPFLAGMETQYF

d_gene: NA
v_gene: TRBV19
j_gene: TRBJ2-2
CDR3nt: TGTGCCAGTTCCACAGGGAACTGGAACACCGGGGAGCTGTTTTTT
CDR3aa: CASSTGNWNTGELFF